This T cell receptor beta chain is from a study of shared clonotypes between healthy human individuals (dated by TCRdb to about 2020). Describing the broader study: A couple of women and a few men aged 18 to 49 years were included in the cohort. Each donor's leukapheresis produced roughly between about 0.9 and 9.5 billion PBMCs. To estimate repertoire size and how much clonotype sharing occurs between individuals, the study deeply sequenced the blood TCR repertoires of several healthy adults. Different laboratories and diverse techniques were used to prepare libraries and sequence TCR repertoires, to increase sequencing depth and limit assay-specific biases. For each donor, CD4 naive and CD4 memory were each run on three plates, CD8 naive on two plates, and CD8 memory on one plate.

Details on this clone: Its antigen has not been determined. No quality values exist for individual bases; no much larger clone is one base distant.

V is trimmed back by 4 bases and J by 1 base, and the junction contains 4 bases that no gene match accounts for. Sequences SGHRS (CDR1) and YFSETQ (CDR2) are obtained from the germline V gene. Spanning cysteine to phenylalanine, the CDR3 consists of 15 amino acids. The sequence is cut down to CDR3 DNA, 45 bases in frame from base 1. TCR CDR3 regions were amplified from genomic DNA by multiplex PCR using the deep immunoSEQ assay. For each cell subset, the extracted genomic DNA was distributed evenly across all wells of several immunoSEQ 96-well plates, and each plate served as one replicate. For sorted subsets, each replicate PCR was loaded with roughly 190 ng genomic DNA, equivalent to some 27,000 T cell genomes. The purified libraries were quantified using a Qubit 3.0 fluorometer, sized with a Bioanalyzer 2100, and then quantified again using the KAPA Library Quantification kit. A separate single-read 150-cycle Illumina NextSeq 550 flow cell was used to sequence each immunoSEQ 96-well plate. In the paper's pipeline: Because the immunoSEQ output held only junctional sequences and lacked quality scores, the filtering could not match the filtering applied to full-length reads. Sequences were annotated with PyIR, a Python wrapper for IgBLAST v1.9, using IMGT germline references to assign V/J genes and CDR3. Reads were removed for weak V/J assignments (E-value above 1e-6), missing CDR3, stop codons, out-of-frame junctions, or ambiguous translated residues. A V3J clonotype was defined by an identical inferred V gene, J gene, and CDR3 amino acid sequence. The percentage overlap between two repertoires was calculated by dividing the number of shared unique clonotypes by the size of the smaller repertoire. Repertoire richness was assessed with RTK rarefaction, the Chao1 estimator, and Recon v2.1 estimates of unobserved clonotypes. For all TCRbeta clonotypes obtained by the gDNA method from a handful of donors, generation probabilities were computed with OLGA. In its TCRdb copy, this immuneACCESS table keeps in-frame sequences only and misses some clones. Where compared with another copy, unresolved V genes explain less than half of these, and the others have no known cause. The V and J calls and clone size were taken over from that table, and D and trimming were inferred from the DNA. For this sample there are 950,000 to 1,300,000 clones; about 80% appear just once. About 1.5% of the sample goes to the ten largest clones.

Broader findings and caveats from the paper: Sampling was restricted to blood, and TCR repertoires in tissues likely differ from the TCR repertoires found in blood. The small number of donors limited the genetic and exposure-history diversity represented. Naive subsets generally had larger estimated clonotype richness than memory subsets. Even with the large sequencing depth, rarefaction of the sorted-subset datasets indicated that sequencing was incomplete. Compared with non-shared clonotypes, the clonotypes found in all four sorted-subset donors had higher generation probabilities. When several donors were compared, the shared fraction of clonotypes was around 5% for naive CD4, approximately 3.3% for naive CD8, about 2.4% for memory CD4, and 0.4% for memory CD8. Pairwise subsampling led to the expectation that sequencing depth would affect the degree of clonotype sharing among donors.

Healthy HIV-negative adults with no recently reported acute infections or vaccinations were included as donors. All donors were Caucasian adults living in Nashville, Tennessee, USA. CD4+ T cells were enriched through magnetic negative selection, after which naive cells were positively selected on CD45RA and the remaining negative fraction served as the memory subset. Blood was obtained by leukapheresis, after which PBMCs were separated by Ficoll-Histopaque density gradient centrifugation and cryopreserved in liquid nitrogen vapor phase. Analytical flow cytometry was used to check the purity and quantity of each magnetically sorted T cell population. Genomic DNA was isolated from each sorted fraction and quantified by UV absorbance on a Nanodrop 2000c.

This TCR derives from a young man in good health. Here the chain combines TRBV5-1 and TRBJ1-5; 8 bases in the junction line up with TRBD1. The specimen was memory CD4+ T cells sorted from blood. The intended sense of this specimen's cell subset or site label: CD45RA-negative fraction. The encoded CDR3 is CASSATGGSNQPQHF. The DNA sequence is TGCGCCAGCAGCGCAACAGGGGGGAGCAATCAGCCCCAGCATTTT.